This T cell receptor beta chain was sequenced in a study of blood T cell repertoires in COVID-19. Looking at the study overall: COVID-19 samples, acute and convalescent, were from the United States, Italy and Spain. T cells, B-cell-depleted T cells, or PBMCs provided the cDNA or gDNA that served as material.

The J segment lost 3 bases and the V segment lost 5 bases, leaving 3 bases of the junction unmatched. The CDR3 runs 14 residues. Germline V lookup: CDR1 MNHEY, CDR2 SVGAGI. Per the study methods: Estimates of nucleated cell counts were drawn from the amplification of reference gene primers. Generated by immunoSEQ multiplex PCR, the TCRdb table keeps only in-frame clones and is missing some. The V and J calls and clone size were taken over from that table, and D and trimming were inferred from the DNA. The repertoire holds tens of thousands of clones, with over 65% as singletons. The sequence was obtained from a woman between 65 and 79 years old with acute or convalescent COVID-19. Input material: peripheral blood. The chain uses TRBV6-5 and TRBJ2-2, with 7 nucleotides matching TRBD1. The CDR3 sequence is CASSLDRDTGELFF. As DNA, the CDR3 is TGTGCCAGCAGTCTTGACAGGGACACCGGGGAGCTGTTTTTT.